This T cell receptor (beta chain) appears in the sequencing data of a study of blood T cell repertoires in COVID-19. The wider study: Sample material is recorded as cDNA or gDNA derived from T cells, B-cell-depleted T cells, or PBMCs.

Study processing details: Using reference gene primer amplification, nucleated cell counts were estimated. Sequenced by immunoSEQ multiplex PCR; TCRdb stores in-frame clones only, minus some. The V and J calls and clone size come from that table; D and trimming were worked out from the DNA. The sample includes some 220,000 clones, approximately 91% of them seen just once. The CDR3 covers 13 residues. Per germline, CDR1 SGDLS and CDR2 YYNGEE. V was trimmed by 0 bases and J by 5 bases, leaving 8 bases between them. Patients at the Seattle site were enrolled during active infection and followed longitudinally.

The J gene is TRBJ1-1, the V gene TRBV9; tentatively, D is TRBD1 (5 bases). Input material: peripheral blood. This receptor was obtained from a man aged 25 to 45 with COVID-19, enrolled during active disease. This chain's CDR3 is CASSVGDWTEAFF. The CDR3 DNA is TGTGCCAGCAGCGTAGGGGACTGGACTGAAGCTTTCTTT.